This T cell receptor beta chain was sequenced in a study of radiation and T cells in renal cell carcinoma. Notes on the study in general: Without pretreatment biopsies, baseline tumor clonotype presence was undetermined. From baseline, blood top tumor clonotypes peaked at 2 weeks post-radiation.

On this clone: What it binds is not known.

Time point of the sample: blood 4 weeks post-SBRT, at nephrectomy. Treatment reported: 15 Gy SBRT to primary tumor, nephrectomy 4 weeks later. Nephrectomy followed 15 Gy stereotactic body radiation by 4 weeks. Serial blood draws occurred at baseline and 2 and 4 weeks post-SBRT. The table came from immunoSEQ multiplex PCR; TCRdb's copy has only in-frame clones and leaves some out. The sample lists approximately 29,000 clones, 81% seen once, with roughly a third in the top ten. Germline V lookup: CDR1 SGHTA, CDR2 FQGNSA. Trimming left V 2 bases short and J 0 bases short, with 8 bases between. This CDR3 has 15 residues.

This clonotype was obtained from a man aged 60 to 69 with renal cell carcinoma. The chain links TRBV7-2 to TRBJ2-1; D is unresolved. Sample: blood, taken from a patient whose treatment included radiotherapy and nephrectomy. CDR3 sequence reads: CASSLISSSYNEQFF. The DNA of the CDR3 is TGTGCCAGCAGCTTAATATCAAGCTCCTACAATGAGCAGTTCTTC.